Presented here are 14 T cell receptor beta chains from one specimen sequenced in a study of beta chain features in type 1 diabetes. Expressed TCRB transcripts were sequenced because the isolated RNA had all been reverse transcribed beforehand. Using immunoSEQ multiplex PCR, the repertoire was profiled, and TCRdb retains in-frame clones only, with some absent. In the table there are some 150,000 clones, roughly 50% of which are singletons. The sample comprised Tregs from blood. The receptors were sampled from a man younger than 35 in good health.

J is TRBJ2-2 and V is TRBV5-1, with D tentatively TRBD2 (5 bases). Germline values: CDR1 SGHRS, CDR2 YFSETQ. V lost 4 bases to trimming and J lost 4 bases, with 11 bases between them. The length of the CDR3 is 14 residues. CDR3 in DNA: TGCGCCAGCAGCCCGATAGGACTCACCGGGGAGCTGTTTTTT. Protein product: CASSPIGLTGELFF.

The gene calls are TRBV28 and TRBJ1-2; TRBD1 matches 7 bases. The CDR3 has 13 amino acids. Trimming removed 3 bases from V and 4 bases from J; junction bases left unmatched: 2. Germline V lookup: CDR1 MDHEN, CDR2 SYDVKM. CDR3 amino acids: CASSLGQLYGYTF. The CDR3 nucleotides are TGTGCCAGCAGTTTGGGACAGCTCTATGGCTACACCTTC.

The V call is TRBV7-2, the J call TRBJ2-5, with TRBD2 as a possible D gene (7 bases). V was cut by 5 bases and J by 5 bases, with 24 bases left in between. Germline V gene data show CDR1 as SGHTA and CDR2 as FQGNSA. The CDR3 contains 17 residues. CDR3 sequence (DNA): TGTGCCAGCAGCCCATTGGCCAATTCGGGGGGCTTGGAGACCCAGTACTTC. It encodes CASSPLANSGGLETQYF.

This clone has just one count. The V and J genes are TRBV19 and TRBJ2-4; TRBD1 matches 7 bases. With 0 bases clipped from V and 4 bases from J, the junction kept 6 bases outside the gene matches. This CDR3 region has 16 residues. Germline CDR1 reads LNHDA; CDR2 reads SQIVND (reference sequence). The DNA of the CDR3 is TGTGCCAGTAGTATAGATCACGGGACAGCAAAAAACATTCAGTACTTC. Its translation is CASSIDHGTAKNIQYF.

CDR3 residues: CASSLGTGWGGGYTF. DNA of the CDR3: TGTGCCAGCAGCCTCGGGACAGGGTGGGGAGGGGGCTACACCTTC. The chain links TRBV4-2 to TRBJ1-2; 9 bases agree with TRBD1. CDR1 is LGHNA and CDR2 is YNFKEQ in the germline V gene. CDR3 size: 15 residues. V lost 4 bases, J lost 8 bases, and 11 bases stayed unmatched.

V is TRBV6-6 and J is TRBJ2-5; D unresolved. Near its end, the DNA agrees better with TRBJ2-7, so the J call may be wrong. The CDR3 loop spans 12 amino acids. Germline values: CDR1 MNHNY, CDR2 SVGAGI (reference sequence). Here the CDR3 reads CASSLSINEQYF. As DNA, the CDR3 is TGTGCCAGCAGTCTGTCAATCAACGAGCAGTACTTC.

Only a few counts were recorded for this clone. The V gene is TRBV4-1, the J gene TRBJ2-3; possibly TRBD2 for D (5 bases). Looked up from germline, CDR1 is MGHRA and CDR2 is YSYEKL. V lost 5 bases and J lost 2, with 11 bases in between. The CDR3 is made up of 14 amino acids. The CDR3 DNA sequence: TGCGCCAGCAGCGCGGGCGGAAACACAGATACGCAGTATTTT. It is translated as CASSAGGNTDTQYF.

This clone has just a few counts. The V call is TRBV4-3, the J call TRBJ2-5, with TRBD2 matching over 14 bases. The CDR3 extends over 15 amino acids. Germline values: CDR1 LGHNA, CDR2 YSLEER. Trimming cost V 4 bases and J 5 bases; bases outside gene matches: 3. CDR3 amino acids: CASSRGLAGGETQYF. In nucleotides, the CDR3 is TGCGCCAGCAGCCGCGGACTAGCGGGAGGCGAGACCCAGTACTTC.

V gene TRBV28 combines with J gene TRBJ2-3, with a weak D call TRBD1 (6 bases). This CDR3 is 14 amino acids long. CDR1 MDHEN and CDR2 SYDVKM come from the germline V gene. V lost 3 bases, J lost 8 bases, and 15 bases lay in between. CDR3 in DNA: TGTGCCAGCAGTTTTGGCTTACAGGGTATTACGCAGTATTTT. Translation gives CASSFGLQGITQYF.

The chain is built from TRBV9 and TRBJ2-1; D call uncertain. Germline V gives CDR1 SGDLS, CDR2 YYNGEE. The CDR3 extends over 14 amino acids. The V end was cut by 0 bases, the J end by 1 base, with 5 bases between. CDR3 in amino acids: CASSVAQSYNEQFF. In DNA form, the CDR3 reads TGTGCCAGCAGCGTAGCACAGTCCTACAATGAGCAGTTCTTC.

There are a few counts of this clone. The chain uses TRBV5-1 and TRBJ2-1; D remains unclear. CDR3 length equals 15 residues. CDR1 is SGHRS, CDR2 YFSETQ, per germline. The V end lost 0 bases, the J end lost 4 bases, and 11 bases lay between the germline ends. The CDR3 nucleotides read TGCGCCAGCAGCTTGGCGGCAGGATTATACAATGAGCAGTTCTTC. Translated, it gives CASSLAAGLYNEQFF. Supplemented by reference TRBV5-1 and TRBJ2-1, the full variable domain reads KAGVTQTPRYLIKTRGQQVTLSCSPISGHRSVSWYQQTPGQGLQFLFEYFSETQRNKGNFPGRFSGRQFSNSRSEMNVSTLELGDSALYLCASSLAAGLYNEQFFGPGTRLTVL.

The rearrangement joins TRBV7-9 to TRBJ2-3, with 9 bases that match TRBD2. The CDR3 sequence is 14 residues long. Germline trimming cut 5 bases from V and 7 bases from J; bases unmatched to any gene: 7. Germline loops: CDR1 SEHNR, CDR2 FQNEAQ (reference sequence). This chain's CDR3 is CASSPGTSKNTQYF. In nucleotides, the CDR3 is TGTGCCAGCAGCCCCGGGACTAGCAAAAATACGCAGTATTTT. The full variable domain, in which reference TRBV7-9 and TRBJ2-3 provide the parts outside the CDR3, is DTGVSQNPRHKITKRGQNVTFRCDPISEHNRLYWYRQTLGQGPEFLTYFQNEAQLEKSRLLSDRFSAERPKGSFSTLEIQRTEQGDSAMYLCASSPGTSKNTQYFGPGTRLTVL.

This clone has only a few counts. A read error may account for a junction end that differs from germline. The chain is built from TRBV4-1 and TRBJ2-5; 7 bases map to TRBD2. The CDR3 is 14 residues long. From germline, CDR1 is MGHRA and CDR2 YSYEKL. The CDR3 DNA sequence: TGTGCCAGCAGCCTCCGACTAGCTGCGGAGACCCAGTACTTC. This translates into CASSLRLAAETQYF.

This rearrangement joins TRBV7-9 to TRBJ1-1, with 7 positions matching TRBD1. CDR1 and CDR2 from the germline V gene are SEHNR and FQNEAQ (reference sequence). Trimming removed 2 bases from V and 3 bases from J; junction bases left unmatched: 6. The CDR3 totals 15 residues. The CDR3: CASSLPQGVDTEAFF. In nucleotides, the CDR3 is TGTGCCAGCAGCTTACCTCAGGGGGTGGACACTGAAGCTTTCTTT. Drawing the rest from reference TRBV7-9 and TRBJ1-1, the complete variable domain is DTGVSQNPRHKITKRGQNVTFRCDPISEHNRLYWYRQTLGQGPEFLTYFQNEAQLEKSRLLSDRFSAERPKGSFSTLEIQRTEQGDSAMYLCASSLPQGVDTEAFFGQGTRLTVV.